The TCR beta chain described here comes from a study of cytomegalovirus exposure and HLA in healthy donors. PCR involved 60 Vbeta and 13 Jbeta primers. The assay was immunoSEQ multiplex PCR, and TCRdb's table has in-frame clones only and misses some. The table records some 170,000 clones, about 72% of them present only once. This clone has only a few counts. The sequenced sample consisted of PBMCs. The TCR comes from a human donor in good health.

CDR3 nucleotides: TGTGCCAGCAGACTCCGGGGGGGCGGCACAGATACGCAGTATTTT. This sequence encodes CASRLRGGGTDTQYF. The chain links TRBV28 to TRBJ2-3; 8 nucleotides agree with TRBD2. Germline CDR1 and CDR2: MDHEN and SYDVKM. J gave up 1 base and V 6 bases, and 6 bases lay outside the gene matches. The CDR3 has 15 amino acids.